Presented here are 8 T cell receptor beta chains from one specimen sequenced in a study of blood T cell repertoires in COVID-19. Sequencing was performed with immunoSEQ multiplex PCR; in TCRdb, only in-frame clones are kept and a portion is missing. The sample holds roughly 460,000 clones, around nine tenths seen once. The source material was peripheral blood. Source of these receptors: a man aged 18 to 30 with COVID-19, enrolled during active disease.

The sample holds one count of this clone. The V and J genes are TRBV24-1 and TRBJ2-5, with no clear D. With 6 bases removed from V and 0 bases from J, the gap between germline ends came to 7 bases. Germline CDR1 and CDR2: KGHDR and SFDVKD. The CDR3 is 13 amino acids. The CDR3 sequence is CATSPANQETQYF. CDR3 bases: TGTGCCACCAGTCCAGCGAACCAAGAGACCCAGTACTTC.

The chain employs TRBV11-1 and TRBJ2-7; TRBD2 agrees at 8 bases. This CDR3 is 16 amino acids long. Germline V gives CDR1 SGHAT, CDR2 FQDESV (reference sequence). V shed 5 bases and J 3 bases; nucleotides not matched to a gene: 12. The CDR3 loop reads CASSPRGTRRSYEQYF. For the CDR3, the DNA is TGTGCCAGCAGCCCAAGAGGGACTAGAAGAAGCTACGAGCAGTACTTC.

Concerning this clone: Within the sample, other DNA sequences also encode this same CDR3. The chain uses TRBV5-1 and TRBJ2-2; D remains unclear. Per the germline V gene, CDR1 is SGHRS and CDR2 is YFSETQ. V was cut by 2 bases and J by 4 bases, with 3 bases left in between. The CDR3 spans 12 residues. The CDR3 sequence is CASSFSTGELFF. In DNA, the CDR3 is TGCGCCAGCAGCTTCAGCACCGGGGAGCTGTTTTTT.

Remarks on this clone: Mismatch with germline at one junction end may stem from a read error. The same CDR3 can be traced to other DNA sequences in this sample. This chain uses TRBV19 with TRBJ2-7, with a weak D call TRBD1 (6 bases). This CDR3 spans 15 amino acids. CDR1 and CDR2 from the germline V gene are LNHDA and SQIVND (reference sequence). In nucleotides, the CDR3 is TGTGCCAGTAGTCCAGGGGTAGGGGAAGCCTATGAGCAGTACTTC. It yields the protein CASSPGVGEAYEQYF.

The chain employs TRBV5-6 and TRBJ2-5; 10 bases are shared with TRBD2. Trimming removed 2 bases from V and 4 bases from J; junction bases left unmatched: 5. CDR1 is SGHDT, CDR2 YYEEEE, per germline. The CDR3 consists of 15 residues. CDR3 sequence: CASSLLASGGETQYF. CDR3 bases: TGTGCCAGCAGCTTATTAGCTAGCGGGGGAGAGACCCAGTACTTC.

Written as DNA, the CDR3 is TGTGCCAGCAGCTCGGGGGTTTACAATGAGCAGTTCTTC. This codes for CASSSGVYNEQFF. The chain joins TRBV7-6 to TRBJ2-1; D might be TRBD2 (6 bases). Germline lookup yields CDR1 SGHVS and CDR2 FNYEAQ. Trimming cost V 4 bases and J 4 bases, with 8 bases left between them. The CDR3 spans 13 residues.

The CDR3 bases are TGTGCCAGCACCCCGGTAAGAAGCTCCTACAATGAGCAGTTCTTC. Its translation: CASTPVRSSYNEQFF. The chain carries TRBV7-9 and TRBJ2-1, with D unresolved. Trimming cost V 7 bases and J 0 bases, with 13 bases left between them. Germline assignment: CDR1 SEHNR and CDR2 FQNEAQ (reference sequence). The CDR3 totals 15 residues.

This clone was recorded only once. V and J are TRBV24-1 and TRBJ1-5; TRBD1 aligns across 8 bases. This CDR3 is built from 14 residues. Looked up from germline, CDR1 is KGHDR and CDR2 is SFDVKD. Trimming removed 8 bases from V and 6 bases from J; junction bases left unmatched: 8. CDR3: CATKTTRGRQPQHF. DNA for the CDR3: TGTGCCACCAAAACGACCAGGGGGCGTCAGCCCCAGCATTTT.